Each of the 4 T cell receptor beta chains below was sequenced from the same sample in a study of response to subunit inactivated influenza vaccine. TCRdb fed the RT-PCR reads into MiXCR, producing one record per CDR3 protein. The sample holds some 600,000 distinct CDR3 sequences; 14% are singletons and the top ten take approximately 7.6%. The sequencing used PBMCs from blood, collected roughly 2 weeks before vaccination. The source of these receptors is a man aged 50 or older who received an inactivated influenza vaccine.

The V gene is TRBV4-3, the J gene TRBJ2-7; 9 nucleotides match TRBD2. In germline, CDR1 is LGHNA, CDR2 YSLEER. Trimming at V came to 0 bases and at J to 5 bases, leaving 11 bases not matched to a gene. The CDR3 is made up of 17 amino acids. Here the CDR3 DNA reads TGCGCCAGCAGCCAAGAGAGGTTCGCTAGCGGGGCTCACGAGCAGTACTTC. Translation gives CASSQERFASGAHEQYF.

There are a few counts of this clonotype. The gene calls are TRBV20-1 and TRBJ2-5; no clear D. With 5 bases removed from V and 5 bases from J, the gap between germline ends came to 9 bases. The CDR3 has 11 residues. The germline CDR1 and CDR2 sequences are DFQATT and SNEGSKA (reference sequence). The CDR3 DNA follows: TGCAGTGCTCCGCTGATGGAGACCCAGTACTTC. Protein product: CSAPLMETQYF.

The CDR3 loop reads CASSYEGPESFEQYF. The CDR3 DNA follows: TGTGCCAGCAGTTACGAGGGTCCTGAGAGTTTCGAGCAGTACTTC. V gene TRBV6-2 or TRBV6-3 combines with J gene TRBJ2-7; weak D call: TRBD2 (5 bases). The germline V gene encodes CDR1 MNHEY and CDR2 SVGEGT. The V end was cut by 2 bases, the J end by 6 bases, with 17 bases between. The CDR3 totals 15 residues.

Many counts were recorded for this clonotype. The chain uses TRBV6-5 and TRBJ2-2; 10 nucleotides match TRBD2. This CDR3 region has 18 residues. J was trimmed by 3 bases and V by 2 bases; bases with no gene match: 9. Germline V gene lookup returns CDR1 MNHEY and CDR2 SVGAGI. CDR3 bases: TGTGCCAGCAGTTACCGCCTGGAGCGGGGGGGCTACACCGGGGAGCTGTTTTTT. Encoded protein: CASSYRLERGGYTGELFF.